This T cell receptor (beta chain) comes out of a study of blood T cell repertoires in COVID-19. This clone was observed once. Using immunoSEQ multiplex PCR, the repertoire was profiled, and TCRdb retains in-frame clones only, with some absent. The sample contains under 150,000 clones, roughly 86% of which appear only once. Trimming left V 4 bases short and J 0 bases short, with 9 bases between. The germline V gene encodes CDR1 SGHRS and CDR2 YFSETQ. This CDR3 contains 14 residues. The TCR originated in a man aged 50 to 59 with active or convalescent COVID-19. Sequenced input: peripheral blood. The V call is TRBV5-1, the J call TRBJ2-3; D is possibly TRBD2 (6 bases). The CDR3 DNA sequence: TGCGCCAGCAGCAACGCGGGAAGCACAGATACGCAGTATTTT. This translates into CASSNAGSTDTQYF.